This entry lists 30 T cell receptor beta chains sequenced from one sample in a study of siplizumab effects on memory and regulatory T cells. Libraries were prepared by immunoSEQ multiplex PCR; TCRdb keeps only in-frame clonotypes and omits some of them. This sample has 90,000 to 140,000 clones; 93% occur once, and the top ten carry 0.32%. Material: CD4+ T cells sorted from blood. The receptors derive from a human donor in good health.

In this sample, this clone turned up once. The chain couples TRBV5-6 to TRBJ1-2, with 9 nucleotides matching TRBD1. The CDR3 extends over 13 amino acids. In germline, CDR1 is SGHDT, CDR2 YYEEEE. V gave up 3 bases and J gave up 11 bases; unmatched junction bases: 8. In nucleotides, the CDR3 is TGTGCCAGCAGCTCCGGACAGGGGAAGGCTTACACCTTC. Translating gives CASSSGQGKAYTF.

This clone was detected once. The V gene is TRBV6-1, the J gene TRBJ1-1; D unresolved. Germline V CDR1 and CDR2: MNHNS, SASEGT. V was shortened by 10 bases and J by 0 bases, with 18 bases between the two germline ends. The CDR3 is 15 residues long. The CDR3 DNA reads TGTGCCACACAGCTTGGGGTGGGGATGAACACTGAAGCTTTCTTT. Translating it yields CATQLGVGMNTEAFF.

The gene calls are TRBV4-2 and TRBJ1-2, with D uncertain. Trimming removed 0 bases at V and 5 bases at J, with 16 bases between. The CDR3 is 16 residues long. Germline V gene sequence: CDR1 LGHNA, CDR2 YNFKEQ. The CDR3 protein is CASSQEKTTPTYGYTF. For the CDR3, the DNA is TGTGCCAGCAGCCAAGAGAAGACCACCCCCACGTATGGCTACACCTTC.

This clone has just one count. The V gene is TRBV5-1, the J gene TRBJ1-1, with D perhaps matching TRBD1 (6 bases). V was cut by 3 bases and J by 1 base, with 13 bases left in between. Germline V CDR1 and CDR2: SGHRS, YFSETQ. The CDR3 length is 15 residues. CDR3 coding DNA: TGCGCCAGCAGCTCCGCGGGACATTCGAACACTGAAGCTTTCTTT. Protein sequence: CASSSAGHSNTEAFF.

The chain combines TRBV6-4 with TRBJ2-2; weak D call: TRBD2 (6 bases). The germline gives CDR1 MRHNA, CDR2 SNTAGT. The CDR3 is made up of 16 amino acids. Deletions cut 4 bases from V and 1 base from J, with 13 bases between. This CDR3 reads CASSAFAGMNTGELFF. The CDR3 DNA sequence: TGTGCCAGCAGTGCGTTTGCGGGGATGAACACCGGGGAGCTGTTTTTT.

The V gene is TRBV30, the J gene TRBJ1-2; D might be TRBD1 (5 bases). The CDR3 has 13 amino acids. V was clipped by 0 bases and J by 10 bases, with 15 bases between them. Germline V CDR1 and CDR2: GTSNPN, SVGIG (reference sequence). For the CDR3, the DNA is TGTGCCTGGAGTGTCCAGGGCCAGGGACCCTACACCTTC. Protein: CAWSVQGQGPYTF.

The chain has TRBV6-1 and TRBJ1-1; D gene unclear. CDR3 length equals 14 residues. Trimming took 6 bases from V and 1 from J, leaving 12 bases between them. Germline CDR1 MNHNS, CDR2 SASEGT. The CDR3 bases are TGTGCCAGCAGGGAAACACGATGGAACACTGAAGCTTTCTTT. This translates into CASRETRWNTEAFF.

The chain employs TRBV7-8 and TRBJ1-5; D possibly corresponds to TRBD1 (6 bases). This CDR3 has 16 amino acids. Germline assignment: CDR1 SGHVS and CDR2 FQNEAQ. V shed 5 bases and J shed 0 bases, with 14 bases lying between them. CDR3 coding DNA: TGTGCCAGCAGCCTATGGGGGGGCACTAGCAATCAGCCCCAGCATTTT. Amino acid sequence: CASSLWGGTSNQPQHF.

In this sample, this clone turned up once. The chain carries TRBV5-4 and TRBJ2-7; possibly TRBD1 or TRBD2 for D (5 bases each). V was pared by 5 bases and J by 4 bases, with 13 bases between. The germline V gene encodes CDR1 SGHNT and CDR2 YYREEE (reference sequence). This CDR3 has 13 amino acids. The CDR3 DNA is TGTGCCAGCAGTCCCTCGGGGCTTTACGAGCAGTACTTC. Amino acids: CASSPSGLYEQYF. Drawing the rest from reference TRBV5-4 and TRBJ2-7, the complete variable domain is ETGVTQSPTHLIKTRGQQVTLRCSSQSGHNTVSWYQQALGQGPQFIFQYYREEENGRGNFPPRFSGLQFPNYSSELNVNALELDDSALYLCASSPSGLYEQYFGPGTRLTVT.

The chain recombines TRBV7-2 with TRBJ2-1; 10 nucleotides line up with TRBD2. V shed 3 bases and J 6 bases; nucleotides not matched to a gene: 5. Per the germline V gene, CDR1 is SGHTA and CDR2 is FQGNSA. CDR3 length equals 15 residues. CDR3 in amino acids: CASSFLSSGSNEQFF. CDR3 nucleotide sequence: TGTGCCAGCAGCTTCTTATCTAGCGGGAGCAATGAGCAGTTCTTC.

As DNA, the CDR3 is TGTGCCAGCAGTTACTTTACTCGGACAGGGAACTATGGCTACACCTTC. Its protein product is CASSYFTRTGNYGYTF. The V gene is TRBV6-5, the J gene TRBJ1-2; 8 bases are a match to TRBD1. Germline V gene data show CDR1 as MNHEY and CDR2 as SVGAGI. This CDR3 has 16 residues. Trimming took 1 base from V and 2 from J; bases not matched to a gene: 6.

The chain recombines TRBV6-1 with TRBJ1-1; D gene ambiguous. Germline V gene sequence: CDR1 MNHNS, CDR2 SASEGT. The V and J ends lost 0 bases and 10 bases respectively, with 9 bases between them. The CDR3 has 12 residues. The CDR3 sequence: CASSEARARAFF. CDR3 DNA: TGTGCCAGCAGTGAAGCAAGGGCCAGAGCTTTCTTT.

In nucleotides, the CDR3 is TGTGCCAGCAGTGAAGATACGCCCCAGCATTTT. The encoded protein is CASSEDTPQHF. V gene TRBV6-1 combines with J gene TRBJ1-5; no reliable D call. Germline CDR1 and CDR2: MNHNS and SASEGT. The CDR3 has 11 residues. Trimming cost V 1 base and J 9 bases, with 4 bases left between them.

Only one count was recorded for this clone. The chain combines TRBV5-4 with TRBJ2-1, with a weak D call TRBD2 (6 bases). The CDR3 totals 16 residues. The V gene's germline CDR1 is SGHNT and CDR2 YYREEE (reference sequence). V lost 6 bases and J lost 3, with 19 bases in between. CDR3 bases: TGTGCCAGCACCCCGTCGGCCGGGGGAATCTACAATGAGCAGTTCTTC. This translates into CASTPSAGGIYNEQFF.

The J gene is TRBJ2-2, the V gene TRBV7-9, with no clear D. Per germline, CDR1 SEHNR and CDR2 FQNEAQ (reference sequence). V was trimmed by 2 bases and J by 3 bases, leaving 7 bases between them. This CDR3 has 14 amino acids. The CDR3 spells CASSLPADTGELFF. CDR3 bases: TGTGCCAGCAGCTTACCCGCGGACACCGGGGAGCTGTTTTTT.

CDR3 in amino acids: CASSPGGRHSPLHF. In nucleotides, the CDR3 is TGTGCCAGCAGTCCCGGTGGTCGCCATTCACCCCTCCACTTT. The rearrangement links TRBV6-5 to TRBJ1-6, with no clear D. Trimming removed 5 bases from V and 8 bases from J, with 13 bases in between. In germline, CDR1 is MNHEY, CDR2 SVGAGI. The CDR3 sequence is 14 residues long.

CDR3 protein: CASSQESGNTIYF. The CDR3 coding sequence is TGTGCCAGCAGCCAAGAGTCAGGAAACACCATATATTTT. The chain combines TRBV4-2 with TRBJ1-3, with no clear D. The CDR3 extends over 13 amino acids. The germline V gene has CDR1 LGHNA and CDR2 YNFKEQ. V lost 0 bases, J lost 4 bases, and 4 bases lay in between.

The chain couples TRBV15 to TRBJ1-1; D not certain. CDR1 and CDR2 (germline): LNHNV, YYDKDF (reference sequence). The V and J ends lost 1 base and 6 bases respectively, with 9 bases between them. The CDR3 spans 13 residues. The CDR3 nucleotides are TGTGCCACCAGCAGAGTGGTTGGAGCTGAAGCTTTCTTT. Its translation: CATSRVVGAEAFF.

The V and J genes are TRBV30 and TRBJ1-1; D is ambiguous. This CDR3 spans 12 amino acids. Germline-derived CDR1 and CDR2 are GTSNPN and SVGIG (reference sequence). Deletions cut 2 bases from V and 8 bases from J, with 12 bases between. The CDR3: CAWSQGGVEAFF. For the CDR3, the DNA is TGTGCCTGGAGTCAAGGCGGGGTGGAAGCTTTCTTT.

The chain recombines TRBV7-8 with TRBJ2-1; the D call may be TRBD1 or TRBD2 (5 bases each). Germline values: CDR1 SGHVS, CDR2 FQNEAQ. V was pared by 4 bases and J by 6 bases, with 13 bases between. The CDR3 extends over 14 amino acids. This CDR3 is CASSSRGVGNEQFF. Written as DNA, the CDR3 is TGTGCCAGCAGCTCAAGAGGGGTCGGCAATGAGCAGTTCTTC.

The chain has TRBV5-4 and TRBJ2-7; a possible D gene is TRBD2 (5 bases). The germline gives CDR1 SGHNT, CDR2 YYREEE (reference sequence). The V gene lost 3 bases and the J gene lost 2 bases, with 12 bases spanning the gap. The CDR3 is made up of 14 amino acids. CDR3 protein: CASSSWVGAYEQYF. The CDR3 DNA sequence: TGTGCCAGCAGCTCGTGGGTCGGGGCCTACGAGCAGTACTTC.

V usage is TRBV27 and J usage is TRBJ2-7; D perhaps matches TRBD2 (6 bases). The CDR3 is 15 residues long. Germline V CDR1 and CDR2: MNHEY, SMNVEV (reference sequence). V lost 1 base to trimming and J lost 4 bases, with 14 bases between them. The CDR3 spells CASSLFSGGWYEQYF. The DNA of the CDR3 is TGTGCCAGCAGTTTATTTAGCGGAGGGTGGTACGAGCAGTACTTC.

The CDR3 DNA sequence: TGTGCCAGCAGTAGTACTAGCGGGAGGAAGTTCTTC. Protein sequence: CASSSTSGRKFF. V gene TRBV6-5 combines with J gene TRBJ2-1; 12 bases align to TRBD2. Trimming cost V 5 bases and J 14 bases; bases outside gene matches: 4. Germline CDR1 is MNHEY and CDR2 is SVGAGI. This CDR3 has 12 residues.

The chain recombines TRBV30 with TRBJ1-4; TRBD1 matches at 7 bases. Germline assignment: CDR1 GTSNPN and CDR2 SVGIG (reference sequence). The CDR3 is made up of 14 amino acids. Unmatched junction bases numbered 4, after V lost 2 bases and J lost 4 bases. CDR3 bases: TGTGCCTGGAGTCGGACAGGCAGTAATGAAAAACTGTTTTTT. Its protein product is CAWSRTGSNEKLFF. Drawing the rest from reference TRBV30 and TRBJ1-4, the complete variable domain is SQTIHQWPATLVQPVGSPLSLECTVEGTSNPNLYWYRQAAGRGLQLLFYSVGIGQISSEVPQNLSASRPQDRQFILSSKKLLLSDSGFYLCAWSRTGSNEKLFFGSGTQLSVL.

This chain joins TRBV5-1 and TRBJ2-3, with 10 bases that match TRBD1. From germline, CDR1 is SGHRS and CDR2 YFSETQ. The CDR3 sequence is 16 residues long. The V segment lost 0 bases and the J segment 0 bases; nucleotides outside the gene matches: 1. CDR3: CASSLGQGASTDTQYF. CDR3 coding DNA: TGCGCCAGCAGCTTGGGACAGGGGGCAAGCACAGATACGCAGTATTTT.

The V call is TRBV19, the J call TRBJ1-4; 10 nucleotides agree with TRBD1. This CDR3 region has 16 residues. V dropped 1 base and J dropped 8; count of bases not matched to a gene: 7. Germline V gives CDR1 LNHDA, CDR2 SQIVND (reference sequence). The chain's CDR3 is CASSIVPGTGAEKLFF. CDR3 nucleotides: TGTGCCAGTAGTATAGTCCCCGGGACAGGGGCCGAAAAACTGTTTTTT. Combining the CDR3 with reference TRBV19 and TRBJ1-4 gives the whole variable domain DGGITQSPKYLFRKEGQNVTLSCEQNLNHDAMYWYRQDPGQGLRLIYYSQIVNDFQKGDIAEGYSVSREKKESFPLTVTSAQKNPTAFYLCASSIVPGTGAEKLFFGSGTQLSVL.

The CDR3, as DNA: TGCGCCAGCAGCCCGGTCATCTTCGGGGGCTACACCTTC. It translates to CASSPVIFGGYTF. The chain joins TRBV5-1 to TRBJ1-2; D remains unclear. Looked up from germline, CDR1 is SGHRS and CDR2 is YFSETQ. Deletions cut 4 bases from V and 8 bases from J, with 15 bases between. The CDR3 runs 13 residues.

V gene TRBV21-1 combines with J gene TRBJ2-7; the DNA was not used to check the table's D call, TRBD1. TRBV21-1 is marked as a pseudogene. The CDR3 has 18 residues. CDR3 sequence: CASSEKAGRGARSYEQYF. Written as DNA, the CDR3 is TGTGCCAGCAGCGAAAAGGCAGGGCGTGGAGCCCGCTCCTACGAGCAGTACTTC.

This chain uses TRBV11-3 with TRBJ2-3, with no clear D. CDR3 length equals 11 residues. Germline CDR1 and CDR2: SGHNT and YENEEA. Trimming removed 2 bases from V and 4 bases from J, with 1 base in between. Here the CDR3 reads CASSLSDTQYF. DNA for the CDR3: TGTGCCAGCAGCTTATCAGATACGCAGTATTTT.

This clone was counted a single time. The CDR3 loop is CASSPPDTYTNYGYTF. The CDR3 DNA reads as TGTGCCAGCTCACCACCCGACACCTATACTAACTATGGCTACACCTTC. The chain has TRBV18 and TRBJ1-2; D unresolved. The CDR3 is 16 amino acids. The germline gives CDR1 KGHSH, CDR2 LQKENI. V was cut by 0 bases and J by 0 bases, with 11 bases left in between.